The 16 T cell receptor beta chains reported below all come from one sample, sequenced in a study of identical twins. TCRdb independently ran MiXCR on the 5' RACE reads; one entry per CDR3 protein. The data show roughly 1.6 million distinct CDR3 sequences, around 29% seen once. Sequences were obtained from cord blood. The source of these receptors is a newborn girl in good health.

This clonotype was seen more than once but under ten times. The J gene is TRBJ1-5, the V gene TRBV13, with a tentative D call TRBD1 (6 bases). CDR1 is PRHDT and CDR2 is FYEKMQ in the germline V gene (reference sequence). Trimming took 5 bases from V and 6 from J, leaving 14 bases between them. This CDR3 has 14 residues. CDR3 coding DNA: TGTGCCAGCAGCGCCAAGGGGGGAAGTCAGCCCCAGCATTTT. Protein product: CASSAKGGSQPQHF.

The table lists this clonotype with a few counts. V and J are TRBV20-1 and TRBJ1-2; D remains ambiguous. CDR1 DFQATT and CDR2 SNEGSKA come from the germline V gene (reference sequence). Trimming pared 0 bases from V and 8 bases from J, leaving 10 bases between. The CDR3 sequence is 12 residues long. The CDR3 DNA sequence: TGCAGTGCTAGAGATCGCGGTAAAGGCTACACCTTC. The encoded protein is CSARDRGKGYTF.

In nucleotides, the CDR3 is TGTGCCAGCAGCTTAGTTGCGGGACTAGACACAGATACGCAGTATTTT. The encoded protein is CASSLVAGLDTDTQYF. The genes are TRBV7-2 and TRBJ2-3; 8 bases are a match to TRBD2. V trimming: 1 base; J trimming: 2 bases; junction bases outside the gene matches: 5. Germline V gives CDR1 SGHTA, CDR2 FQGNSA. CDR3 length equals 16 residues.

CDR3 DNA: TGTGCCAGCAGTCCCCAAAGCGGGAGTATAGGCGGGGAGCTGTTTTTT. It yields the protein CASSPQSGSIGGELFF. This chain connects TRBV2 to TRBJ2-2, with 8 bases matching TRBD2. Germline CDR1 and CDR2: SNHLY and FYNNEI. The CDR3 spans 16 residues. The V segment lost 5 bases and the J segment 7 bases; nucleotides outside the gene matches: 12.

The rearrangement links TRBV11-2 to TRBJ2-7, with D perhaps being TRBD1 or TRBD2 (5 bases each). The CDR3 loop spans 15 amino acids. The germline V gene encodes CDR1 SGHAT and CDR2 FQNNGV. Trimming removed 4 bases from V and 2 bases from J, with 15 bases in between. The CDR3 DNA follows: TGTGCCAGCAGCTCGGTCCGGGACCCCACCTACGAGCAGTACTTC. Its translation: CASSSVRDPTYEQYF.

This clonotype showed up many times. The chain uses TRBV20-1 and TRBJ2-1, with TRBD1 matching over 8 bases. This CDR3 has 13 amino acids. Germline V gene lookup returns CDR1 DFQATT and CDR2 SNEGSKA (reference sequence). With 5 bases clipped from V and 3 bases from J, the junction kept 3 bases outside the gene matches. The CDR3 nucleotides read TGCAGTGCTCCCGGACAGGGCTACAATGAGCAGTTCTTC. It codes for CSAPGQGYNEQFF.

This clonotype was counted a few times. This chain connects TRBV10-3 to TRBJ2-7, with D possibly matching TRBD2 (5 bases). The V and J ends lost 5 bases and 0 bases respectively, with 14 bases between them. The CDR3 is 15 amino acids. CDR1 is ENHRY, CDR2 SYGVKD, per germline. The CDR3 protein is CAISTMTGSSYEQYF. In nucleotides, the CDR3 is TGTGCCATCAGTACGATGACTGGGAGCTCCTACGAGCAGTACTTC.

The V gene is TRBV5-1, the J gene TRBJ2-1, with 7 nucleotides matching TRBD1. Germline V gene data show CDR1 as SGHRS and CDR2 as YFSETQ. V was clipped by 5 bases and J by 13 bases; unmatched bases: 18. The CDR3 consists of 15 residues. This CDR3 is CASSATWDRQETQFF. CDR3 nucleotides: TGCGCCAGCAGTGCAACTTGGGACAGACAAGAGACCCAGTTCTTC.

This chain links TRBV4-1 with TRBJ2-1; maybe TRBD2 (5 bases). CDR1 and CDR2 from the germline V gene are MGHRA and YSYEKL. V shed 0 bases and J shed 2 bases, with 14 bases lying between them. The CDR3 sequence is 17 residues long. CDR3 sequence (DNA): TGCGCCAGCAGCCAAGACCCCCGGACTGGCACCTACAATGAGCAGTTCTTC. It translates to CASSQDPRTGTYNEQFF.

The chain joins TRBV10-2 to TRBJ2-2; the match to TRBD2 covers 12 bases. CDR1 is WSHSY and CDR2 is SAAADI in the germline V gene. J gave up 8 bases and V 6 bases, and 1 base lay outside the gene matches. CDR3 length: 13 amino acids. The CDR3 region is CASSGLAGGELFF. CDR3 in DNA: TGCGCCAGCAGCGGACTAGCGGGGGGGGAGCTGTTTTTT.

V gene TRBV29-1 combines with J gene TRBJ2-7; the D is unclear. From germline, CDR1 is SQVTM and CDR2 ANQGSEA. The CDR3 is 12 residues long. Trimming stripped 5 bases from V and 8 bases from J, with 16 bases between. The CDR3 DNA sequence: TGCAGCGTTTCCGCCCCAGGTAAACAGCAGTACTTC. Its translation: CSVSAPGKQQYF.

This sequence joins TRBV5-1 and TRBJ2-7; the D is unclear. The CDR3 spans 16 residues. Trimming pared 0 bases from V and 2 bases from J, leaving 15 bases between. Germline CDR1 reads SGHRS; CDR2 reads YFSETQ. The CDR3 region has the DNA TGCGCCAGCAGCTTGGTCCCCGACACGCTCCCCTACGAGCAGTACTTC. Amino acid sequence: CASSLVPDTLPYEQYF.

This clonotype was seen a few times. A much larger clone differs by one base, so this may be a read error. The chain has TRBV5-1 and TRBJ2-1; a weak D match, TRBD1 (6 bases). The germline V gene has CDR1 SGHRS and CDR2 YFSETQ. This CDR3 region has 15 residues. The germline V and J ends were trimmed by 0 bases and 0 bases, with 7 bases remaining between them. The DNA for the CDR3 is TGCGCCAGCAGCTTGGTGGACAGCTCCTACAATGAGCAGTTCTTC. Protein product: CASSLVDSSYNEQFF.

For this clonotype: The germline gene is not matched at one end of the junction; a read error may be the cause. The chain combines TRBV7-7 with TRBJ2-7; D is ambiguous. This CDR3 is built from 14 residues. Germline CDR1 and CDR2: SSHAT and FNYEAQ (reference sequence). The CDR3 loop is CASSLNEASYEQYF. The CDR3 nucleotides read TGTGCTAGCAGCTTAAACGAGGCGTCCTACGAGCAGTACTTC.

The rearrangement joins TRBV12-5 to TRBJ1-5; D unclear. V dropped 1 base and J dropped 4 bases, with 5 bases sitting between them. The CDR3 consists of 13 residues. From germline, CDR1 is LGHNT and CDR2 FRNRAP. For the CDR3, the DNA is TGTGCTAGTGGTTTGGGAACGAATCAGCCCCAGCATTTT. It yields the protein CASGLGTNQPQHF.

This sequence joins TRBV12-3 or TRBV12-4 and TRBJ1-4; D might be TRBD1 (5 bases). The CDR3 extends over 13 amino acids. Trimming cost V 6 bases and J 5 bases, with 10 bases left between them. CDR3 bases: TGTGCCAGCAGGGGGGACCCCAATGAAAAACTGTTTTTT. The encoded protein is CASRGDPNEKLFF.